A selection of T cell receptor beta chains follows, all from one sample in a study of Graves' ophthalmopathy and Graves' hyperthyroidism. Using its own MiXCR run on the multiplex PCR reads, TCRdb lists one record per CDR3 protein. The sample holds about 48,000 distinct CDR3 sequences, over 45% seen once. Sequences were obtained from peripheral blood. These receptors were taken from an adult man with Graves' ophthalmopathy. CDR3s leave out the opening cysteine and the closing phenylalanine or tryptophan. Fields, in order: J gene, V gene, CDR3 protein.

J gene: TRBJ2-7
V gene: TRBV6-5
CDR3 protein: ASSRVAGEGTHEQY

J gene: TRBJ1-3
V gene: TRBV5-6
CDR3 protein: ASSLPRTGSGNTIY

J gene: TRBJ2-7
V gene: TRBV12-3/TRBV12-4
CDR3 protein: ASSSNGGEQY

J gene: TRBJ2-1
V gene: TRBV20-1
CDR3 protein: SARDRSSGGTYNEQF

J gene: TRBJ2-3
V gene: TRBV20-1
CDR3 protein: SARAPPWTGGRDTQY

J gene: TRBJ2-7
V gene: TRBV6-5
CDR3 protein: ASSFQLGSYEQY

J gene: TRBJ2-7
V gene: TRBV10-3
CDR3 protein: AISGGRAVHEQY

J gene: TRBJ2-3
V gene: TRBV29-1
CDR3 protein: SVEVYSGRDTQY

J gene: TRBJ2-3
V gene: TRBV29-1
CDR3 protein: SATLAGSTQY

J gene: TRBJ1-1
V gene: TRBV2
CDR3 protein: ASSRVNTEAF

J gene: TRBJ2-5
V gene: TRBV6-4
CDR3 protein: ASSEGTSGQETQY

J gene: TRBJ1-1
V gene: TRBV18
CDR3 protein: ASSPGTTNTEAF

J gene: TRBJ2-1
V gene: TRBV19
CDR3 protein: ASSTDTGWYEQF

J gene: TRBJ1-4
V gene: TRBV28
CDR3 protein: ASSSGGTNEKLF